These 16 T cell receptor beta chains came from one sample sequenced in a study of blood T cell repertoires in COVID-19. Data came from immunoSEQ multiplex PCR; TCRdb stores just in-frame clones and leaves some out. The table shows about 400,000 clones, with over 75% occurring only once. Sequenced sample: PBMCs or T cells enriched from blood (not recorded which). These receptors all come from a woman between 40 and 55 years old with acute COVID-19.

This chain connects TRBV2 to TRBJ2-7; D is undetermined. V dropped 9 bases and J dropped 2 bases, with 17 bases sitting between them. There are 14 residues in the CDR3. Looked up from germline, CDR1 is SNHLY and CDR2 is FYNNEI. CDR3 region: CASASPIQTYEQYF. CDR3 DNA sequence: TGTGCCAGTGCAAGTCCGATACAGACCTACGAGCAGTACTTC.

The chain couples TRBV5-8 to TRBJ2-2, with a weak D call TRBD1 (5 bases). With 1 base removed from V and 3 bases from J, the gap between germline ends came to 13 bases. The CDR3 runs to 16 residues. Germline CDR1 SGHTS, CDR2 YDEGEE. CDR3 loop: CASSLYWGADTGELFF. The CDR3 region has the DNA TGTGCCAGCAGCTTGTACTGGGGCGCCGACACCGGGGAGCTGTTTTTT.

The chain has TRBV9 and TRBJ2-1; maybe TRBD2 (5 bases). This CDR3 has 13 residues. Germline loops: CDR1 SGDLS, CDR2 YYNGEE. V lost 0 bases and J lost 7, with 8 bases in between. The CDR3 loop is CASSVGGSNEQFF. DNA of the CDR3: TGTGCCAGCAGCGTAGGTGGGAGTAATGAGCAGTTCTTC. Looking up the rest from reference TRBV9 and TRBJ2-1 gives the full variable domain: DSGVTQTPKHLITATGQRVTLRCSPRSGDLSVYWYQQSLDQGLQFLIQYYNGEERAKGNILERFSAQQFPDLHSELNLSSLELGDSALYFCASSVGGSNEQFFGPGTRLTVL.

This chain uses TRBV30 with TRBJ1-6; weak D call: TRBD1 (6 bases). Trimming removed 3 bases at V and 10 bases at J, with 13 bases between. This CDR3 is built from 13 residues. CDR1 is GTSNPN and CDR2 is SVGIG in the germline V gene (reference sequence). The CDR3 spells CAWSATGNSPLHF. The CDR3 region has the DNA TGTGCCTGGAGCGCCACAGGGAACTCACCCCTCCACTTT.

The chain combines TRBV30 with TRBJ1-4; the match to TRBD1 covers 11 bases. There are 14 residues in the CDR3. Germline V gene lookup returns CDR1 GTSNPN and CDR2 SVGIG (reference sequence). V trimming: 1 base; J trimming: 5 bases; junction bases outside the gene matches: 0. CDR3 region: CAWSGDRGNEKLFF. The CDR3 nucleotides are TGTGCCTGGAGTGGGGACAGGGGGAATGAAAAACTGTTTTTT.

This clone was detected only a few times. The chain employs TRBV7-9 and TRBJ1-4, with a weak D call TRBD1 (5 bases). The CDR3 is 12 amino acids. Trimming removed 5 bases at V and 8 bases at J, with 9 bases between. Germline CDR1 reads SEHNR; CDR2 reads FQNEAQ (reference sequence). CDR3 sequence (DNA): TGTGCCAGCAGCCTCAGACAGGAAAAACTGTTTTTT. This gives the protein CASSLRQEKLFF.

This sequence joins TRBV6-6 and TRBJ1-4; D not resolved. Germline V gives CDR1 MNHNY, CDR2 SVGAGI (reference sequence). V lost 6 bases to trimming and J lost 0 bases, with 11 bases between them. The CDR3 loop spans 15 amino acids. The CDR3 spells CASRSTEATNEKLFF. The CDR3 DNA sequence: TGTGCCAGCAGGTCTACAGAAGCAACTAATGAAAAACTGTTTTTT.

J is TRBJ2-3 and V is TRBV6-5, with 7 bases identical to TRBD1. J gave up 3 bases and V 7 bases, and 7 bases lay outside the gene matches. CDR1 is MNHEY and CDR2 is SVGAGI in the germline V gene. The CDR3 loop spans 14 amino acids. This CDR3 reads CASKRGQPTDTQYF. For the CDR3, the DNA is TGTGCCAGCAAACGGGGACAGCCGACAGATACGCAGTATTTT.

This chain connects TRBV19 to TRBJ1-1, with TRBD1 matching 9 bases. The CDR3 covers 15 residues. Germline V lookup: CDR1 LNHDA, CDR2 SQIVND (reference sequence). The ends lost 6 bases at V and 6 bases at J; junction bases unmatched: 11. The CDR3 here is CASRDLTGGGAEAFF. DNA of the CDR3: TGTGCCAGTAGGGACTTGACAGGGGGTGGGGCTGAAGCTTTCTTT.

The gene calls are TRBV5-4 and TRBJ2-5; TRBD2 aligns across 11 bases. CDR3 length: 17 residues. V shed 0 bases, J shed 1 base, and the junction held 5 bases outside the gene matches. In germline, CDR1 is SGHNT, CDR2 YYREEE (reference sequence). CDR3 region: CASSLVIGTSGQETQYF. The CDR3 DNA reads as TGTGCCAGCAGCTTGGTGATAGGGACTAGCGGCCAAGAGACCCAGTACTTC.

The chain couples TRBV24-1 to TRBJ2-5, with D perhaps matching TRBD1 (7 bases). Per germline, CDR1 KGHDR and CDR2 SFDVKD. Trimming took off 4 bases at V and 4 bases at J, with 18 bases between the two ends. This CDR3 comprises 16 residues. CDR3 protein: CATSEKGARGIETQYF. The CDR3 DNA sequence: TGTGCCACCAGTGAGAAGGGGGCGCGGGGAATAGAGACCCAGTACTTC.

The chain links TRBV24-1 to TRBJ2-3; 10 bases line up with TRBD1. The V segment lost 0 bases and the J segment 6 bases; nucleotides outside the gene matches: 2. The CDR3 is 15 amino acids. Germline V lookup: CDR1 KGHDR, CDR2 SFDVKD. CDR3 region: CATSDLGQGGDTQYF. The CDR3 region has the DNA TGTGCCACCAGTGATTTGGGACAGGGGGGTGATACGCAGTATTTT.

The rearrangement joins TRBV15 to TRBJ1-3; D perhaps matches TRBD1 (6 bases). Trimming removed 2 bases from V and 1 base from J, with 12 bases in between. CDR1 is LNHNV, CDR2 YYDKDF, per germline (reference sequence). The CDR3 covers 16 residues. CDR3 loop: CATSRHRDRSGNTIYF. The DNA of the CDR3 is TGTGCCACCAGCAGACACAGGGATAGGTCTGGAAACACCATATATTTT.

This clone was counted once. V usage is TRBV19 and J usage is TRBJ1-3, with D unresolved. V was shortened by 7 bases and J by 7 bases, with 14 bases between the two germline ends. Germline values: CDR1 LNHDA, CDR2 SQIVND (reference sequence). The CDR3 is 13 amino acids. The CDR3 is CASISRDSNTIYF. CDR3 bases: TGTGCCAGTATTTCGAGGGATTCGAACACCATATATTTT.

The V and J genes are TRBV4-1 and TRBJ1-4; weak D call: TRBD1 (6 bases). This CDR3 is built from 15 residues. With 4 bases removed from V and 6 bases from J, the gap between germline ends came to 15 bases. Germline V gene lookup returns CDR1 MGHRA and CDR2 YSYEKL. CDR3 in amino acids: CASSPRGTDDEKLFF. CDR3 DNA sequence: TGCGCCAGCAGCCCCAGGGGAACTGACGATGAAAAACTGTTTTTT.

V usage is TRBV28 and J usage is TRBJ2-7, with 7 positions matching TRBD2. This CDR3 is built from 13 residues. CDR1 MDHEN and CDR2 SYDVKM come from the germline V gene. V lost 7 bases, J lost 5 bases, and 8 bases stayed unmatched. The CDR3 here is CASTFAGRDEQYF. DNA of the CDR3: TGTGCCAGCACTTTTGCGGGGAGGGACGAGCAGTACTTC.